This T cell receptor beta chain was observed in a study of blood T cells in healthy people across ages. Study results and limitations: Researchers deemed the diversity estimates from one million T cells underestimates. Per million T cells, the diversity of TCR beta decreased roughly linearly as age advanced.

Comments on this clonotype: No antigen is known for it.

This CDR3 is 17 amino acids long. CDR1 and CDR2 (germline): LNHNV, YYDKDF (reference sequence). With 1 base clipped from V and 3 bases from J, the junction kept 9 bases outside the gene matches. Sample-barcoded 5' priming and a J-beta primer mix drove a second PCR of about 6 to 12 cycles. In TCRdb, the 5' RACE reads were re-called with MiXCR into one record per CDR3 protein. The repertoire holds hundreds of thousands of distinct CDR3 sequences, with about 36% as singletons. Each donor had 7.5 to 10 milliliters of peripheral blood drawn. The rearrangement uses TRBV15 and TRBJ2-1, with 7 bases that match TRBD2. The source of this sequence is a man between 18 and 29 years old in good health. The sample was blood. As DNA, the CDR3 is TGTGCCACCAGCAGAGCTCTGGCGGGAGAAATCTACAATGAGCAGTTCTTC. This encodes CATSRALAGEIYNEQFF.